These 10 T cell receptor beta chains were sequenced from one sample in a study of blood T cell repertoires in COVID-19. TCRdb's table, derived via immunoSEQ multiplex PCR, lists solely in-frame clones and lacks some. The sample yields 150,000 or so clones, 70% to 90% seen once. The sample consisted of peripheral blood. Receptors were obtained from a woman in her forties or fifties with COVID-19, enrolled during active disease.

The chain recombines TRBV4-3 with TRBJ2-7; D perhaps matches TRBD2 (6 bases). In germline, CDR1 is LGHNA, CDR2 YSLEER. The length of the CDR3 is 15 residues. Deletions cut 1 base from V and 4 bases from J, with 14 bases between. CDR3 in amino acids: CASSQVLGGSYEQYF. Here the CDR3 DNA reads TGCGCCAGCAGCCAAGTCTTGGGGGGTTCGTACGAGCAGTACTTC.

The chain combines TRBV19 with TRBJ1-1; 8 bases are shared with TRBD1. The CDR3 length is 13 residues. V dropped 6 bases and J dropped 5; count of bases not matched to a gene: 5. CDR1 is LNHDA and CDR2 is SQIVND in the germline V gene (reference sequence). The CDR3 sequence is CASSYRTGTEAFF. The CDR3 region has the DNA TGTGCCAGTAGCTATCGGACAGGGACTGAAGCTTTCTTT.

The J gene is TRBJ1-2, the V gene TRBV12-3 or TRBV12-4; perhaps TRBD1 as D (6 bases). Trimming removed 6 bases from V and 1 base from J, with 9 bases in between. The CDR3 extends over 13 amino acids. The CDR3: CASRTGLNYGYTF. The CDR3 coding sequence is TGTGCCAGCAGAACAGGGCTTAACTATGGCTACACCTTC.

This CDR3 reads CASSQRGTSGGETQYF. As DNA, the CDR3 is TGCGCCAGCAGCCAACGAGGGACTAGCGGGGGAGAGACCCAGTACTTC. V gene TRBV4-1 combines with J gene TRBJ2-5; 14 bases are shared with TRBD2. Looked up from germline, CDR1 is MGHRA and CDR2 is YSYEKL. CDR3 size: 16 residues. After removal of 2 bases from V and 4 bases from J, the junction contained 3 bases not matched to a gene.

This chain's CDR3 is CASSHTSVEGADTQYF. In DNA, the CDR3 is TGTGCCAGCAGCCATACATCAGTCGAGGGGGCAGATACGCAGTATTTT. The rearrangement joins TRBV3-1 (or the pseudogene TRBV3-2) to TRBJ2-3; perhaps TRBD1 as D (6 bases). V lost 3 bases and J lost 4, with 17 bases in between. CDR1 and CDR2 (germline): LGHDT, YNNKEL (reference sequence). The CDR3 is made up of 16 amino acids.

The chain links TRBV5-6 to TRBJ2-3; the match to TRBD2 covers 8 bases. Germline-derived CDR1 and CDR2 are SGHDT and YYEEEE. With V trimmed by 3 bases and J by 6 bases, 15 bases remained unmatched. The CDR3 sequence is 17 residues long. In DNA, the CDR3 is TGTGCCAGCAGCTGGTTTGGAGCGGGGGCCTCTCCGGATACGCAGTATTTT. It translates to CASSWFGAGASPDTQYF.

The chain combines TRBV7-6 with TRBJ1-2, with TRBD1 matching 8 bases. Germline CDR1 SGHVS, CDR2 FNYEAQ. The junction had 12 bases not matched to a gene; V was cut back by 2 bases and J by 4 bases. The CDR3 sequence is 17 residues long. CDR3: CASSLSEAETGAYGYTF. The CDR3 DNA is TGTGCCAGCAGCTTAAGTGAGGCTGAGACAGGGGCCTATGGCTACACCTTC. Full variable domain (outside the CDR3, taken from reference TRBV7-6 and TRBJ1-2): GAGVSQSPRYKVTKRGQDVALRCDPISGHVSLYWYRQALGQGPEFLTYFNYEAQQDKSGLPNDRFSAERPEGSISTLTIQRTEQRDSAMYRCASSLSEAETGAYGYTFGSGTRLTVV.

This chain links TRBV20-1 with TRBJ2-6; TRBD1 aligns across 9 bases. V lost 3 bases, J lost 0 bases, and 6 bases stayed unmatched. Germline V lookup: CDR1 DFQATT, CDR2 SNEGSKA (reference sequence). This CDR3 is built from 17 residues. CDR3 nucleotides: TGCAGTGCTAGTCCCGGGACAGGGCTCTCTGGGGCCAACGTCCTGACTTTC. Its translation is CSASPGTGLSGANVLTF.

This clone came up once. The V call is TRBV5-1, the J call TRBJ2-3, with a tentative D call TRBD1 (6 bases). CDR1 SGHRS and CDR2 YFSETQ come from the germline V gene. V shed 8 bases and J shed 0 bases, with 16 bases lying between them. The CDR3 consists of 15 residues. CDR3 loop: CASIQGTVSTDTQYF. In nucleotides, the CDR3 is TGCGCCAGTATTCAGGGGACCGTTAGCACAGATACGCAGTATTTT.

V is TRBV7-2 and J is TRBJ2-3; TRBD2 might be the D (7 bases). Germline CDR1 is SGHTA and CDR2 is FQGNSA. The CDR3 is 16 amino acids. V shed 5 bases and J shed 2 bases, with 17 bases lying between them. This CDR3 is CASSQVGRGLTDTQYF. CDR3 nucleotides: TGTGCCAGCAGCCAGGTTGGGCGGGGGCTCACAGATACGCAGTATTTT.